This T cell receptor beta chain emerged from a study of T cell repertoires in cytomegalovirus infection. Whole-study context: The authors used CMV epitopes that were HLA-C-restricted (recently identified) and HLA-B-restricted (well studied). Public signatures in TCR beta pointed to CMV infection and matching HLA type. Broader study findings: The response measured ex vivo was dominated by TCR beta clonotypes (HLA-C-restricted and CMV-specific).

TCRdb ran MiXCR on the reads and lists one entry per CDR3 protein. The table includes fewer than 1,000,000 distinct CDR3 sequences, approximately 31% detected once. Germline loops: CDR1 WSHSY, CDR2 SAAADI. The CDR3 covers 15 residues. The V and J ends lost 7 bases and 3 bases, in that order; junction bases with no gene match: 5. As concerns this clonotype: The antigen is unknown.

The source is a human donor in good health (CMV status not recorded). Some clones in this sample may be carry-over from other donors' samples. The chain is built from TRBV10-2 and TRBJ2-1, with 11 bases fitting TRBD2. The sequences come from cultured CD8+ T cells from PBMCs, collected from culture after CMV antigen stimulation. The CDR3, as DNA: TGCGCCAGCATCCTAGCGGGGGGCTTCTACAATGAGCAGTTCTTC. It yields the protein CASILAGGFYNEQFF.